These T cell receptor beta chains were read from a single sample in a study of cytomegalovirus exposure and HLA in healthy donors. Data came from immunoSEQ multiplex PCR; TCRdb stores just in-frame clones and leaves some out. The data contain over 75,000 clones, roughly 9.4% of them singletons. Sequences were obtained from PBMCs. Every receptor here comes from a man in his fifties in good health and CMV-seropositive. Both conserved end residues are part of each CDR3. A D gene is named only where the DNA matches it firmly. Not every row has a clone size; where given, it reads once, few, many or a size class.

. | . | TRBJ2-1 | TRBV27 | CASSRMEYNEQFF | TGTGCCAGCAGCCGAATGGAGTACAATGAGCAGTTCTTC
few | . | TRBJ1-5 | TRBV19 | CASSDTGHQPQHF | TGTGCCAGTAGTGATACAGGGCATCAGCCCCAGCATTTT
few | . | TRBJ2-7 | TRBV6-5 | CASSYMAGPNERYF | TGTGCCAGCAGTTACATGGCAGGGCCAAACGAGCGGTACTTC
. | TRBD1 | TRBJ1-4 | TRBV7-8 | CASSRTGAIREKLFF | TGTGCCAGCAGCAGGACAGGGGCGATAAGAGAAAAACTGTTTTTT
few | TRBD1 | TRBJ2-7 | TRBV9 | CASSVGGQEASEQYF | TGTGCCAGCAGCGTAGGGGGACAGGAGGCGAGCGAGCAGTACTTC
. | TRBD1 | TRBJ1-4 | TRBV5-1 | CASSNHGQGNEKLFF | TGCGCCAGCAGCAACCATGGACAGGGGAATGAAAAACTGTTTTTT
few | . | TRBJ2-5 | TRBV6-1 | CASSEGLSGRQETQYF | TGTGCCAGCAGTGAAGGGTTAAGCGGAAGACAAGAGACCCAGTACTTC
. | . | TRBJ2-7 | TRBV27 | CASSLRAGEQYF | TGTGCCAGCAGTCTCAGGGCCGGCGAGCAGTACTTC
few | . | TRBJ1-5 | TRBV2 | CASSEGGRRGGQPQHF | TGTGCCAGCAGTGAGGGGGGTAGGAGGGGAGGTCAGCCCCAGCATTTT
many | . | TRBJ1-2 | TRBV6-6 | CASTDRSNYGYTF | TGTGCCAGTACCGATAGATCTAACTATGGCTACACCTTC
. | TRBD1 | TRBJ1-2 | TRBV6-5 | CASRKGQGAIYGYTF | TGTGCCAGCAGGAAAGGACAGGGGGCGATCTATGGCTACACCTTC
few | . | TRBJ2-4 | TRBV30 | CAWRPRAKNIQYF | TGTGCCTGGAGACCCAGGGCCAAAAACATTCAGTACTTC
many | . | TRBJ2-7 | TRBV6-1 | CASSEPGLSYEQYF | TGTGCCAGCAGTGAACCGGGACTGTCCTACGAGCAGTACTTC
few | . | TRBJ2-4 | TRBV29-1 | CSASQGNIQYF | TGCAGCGCCTCCCAGGGCAACATTCAGTACTTC
. | . | TRBJ2-5 | TRBV5-1 | CASRSRGETQYF | TGCGCCAGCCGATCCAGGGGAGAGACCCAGTACTTC
. | . | TRBJ2-3 | TRBV5-1 | CASGTNINTDTQYF | TGCGCCAGTGGGACAAACATCAACACAGATACGCAGTATTTT
. | TRBD1 | TRBJ2-7 | TRBV27 | CASSPDRGHEQYF | TGTGCCAGCAGTCCGGACAGGGGCCACGAGCAGTACTTC
few | TRBD2 | TRBJ2-2 | TRBV29-1 | CSVALRTSGRRNTGELFF | TGCAGCGTTGCCCTGAGGACTAGCGGGAGGAGGAACACCGGGGAGCTGTTTTTT
. | . | TRBJ1-2 | TRBV7-9 | CASSPGSRAGYTF | TGTGCCAGCAGCCCAGGGTCCAGGGCTGGCTACACCTTC
. | TRBD1 | TRBJ1-2 | TRBV5-4 | CASSSQGASRGYTF | TGTGCCAGCAGCTCTCAGGGGGCGTCACGGGGCTACACCTTC
few | TRBD2 | TRBJ2-2 | TRBV6-1 | CASTQPGGAPGELFF | TGTGCCAGCACCCAACCGGGAGGAGCCCCGGGGGAGCTGTTTTTT
few | . | TRBJ2-7 | TRBV7-9 | CASSLQGSAADEQYF | TGTGCCAGCAGCCTACAGGGATCCGCAGCTGACGAGCAGTACTTC
few | . | TRBJ1-2 | TRBV28 | CASSSPGKGRGGYTF | TGTGCCAGCAGTTCACCGGGGAAGGGGCGGGGTGGCTACACCTTC
few | TRBD1 | TRBJ2-7 | TRBV6-5 | CASTFTRDRLYEQYF | TGTGCCAGCACCTTCACCCGGGACAGACTCTACGAGCAGTACTTC